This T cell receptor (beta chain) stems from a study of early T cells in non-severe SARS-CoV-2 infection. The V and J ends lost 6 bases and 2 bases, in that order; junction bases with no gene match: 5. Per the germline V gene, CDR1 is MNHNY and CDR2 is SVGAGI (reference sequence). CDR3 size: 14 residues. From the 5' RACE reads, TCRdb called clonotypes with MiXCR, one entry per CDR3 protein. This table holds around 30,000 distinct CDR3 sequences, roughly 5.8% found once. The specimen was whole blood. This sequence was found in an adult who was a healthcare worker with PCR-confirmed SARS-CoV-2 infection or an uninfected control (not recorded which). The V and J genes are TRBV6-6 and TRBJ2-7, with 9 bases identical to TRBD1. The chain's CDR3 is CASSPGDRAYEQYF. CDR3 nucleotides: TGTGCCAGCAGCCCAGGGGACAGGGCCTACGAGCAGTACTTC.